Listed below are T cell receptor beta chains from one sample, sequenced in a study of neurological immune-mediated disorders. TCRdb independently ran MiXCR on the 5' RACE reads; one entry per CDR3 protein. This table holds about 50,000 distinct CDR3 sequences, approximately 10% found once. The sample was PBMCs. These receptors were collected from a man aged 65 to 85 with HTLV-1-associated myelopathy (HAM/TSP). Each CDR3 is given with its conserved first and last residue. A D gene is named only where the DNA matches it firmly. Rows give clone size only sometimes, using once, few, many, or a class for an expanded clone.

V,D,J,size,CDR3,DNA
TRBV5-1,TRBD2,TRBJ2-7,many,CASSPKSGESSYEQYF,TGCGCCAGCAGCCCTAAAAGCGGGGAGAGCTCCTACGAGCAGTACTTC
TRBV10-3,NA,TRBJ2-7,many,CAISGKDEQYF,TGTGCCATCAGTGGTAAGGACGAGCAGTACTTC
TRBV4-1,TRBD2,TRBJ2-2,many,CASSRTGSGRARTGELFF,TGCGCCAGCAGTCGAACAGGTAGCGGGAGGGCCAGGACCGGGGAGCTGTTTTTT
TRBV20-1,NA,TRBJ1-2,many,CSAKQGRYGYTF,TGCAGTGCTAAGCAGGGGCGCTATGGCTACACCTTC
TRBV7-2,TRBD1,TRBJ2-7,many,CASSSTGVSYEQYF,TGTGCCAGCAGCTCGACAGGGGTCTCCTACGAGCAGTACTTC
TRBV20-1,NA,TRBJ2-5,many,CSATPDAQETQYF,TGCAGTGCGACCCCCGACGCCCAAGAGACCCAGTACTTC
TRBV18,NA,TRBJ2-7,many,CASSPAFVAGEQYF,TGTGCCAGCTCACCCGCCTTTGTCGCGGGCGAGCAGTACTTC
TRBV5-1,NA,TRBJ2-1,many,CASSPGQGRWEQFF,TGCGCCAGCAGCCCAGGTCAGGGCCGATGGGAGCAGTTCTTC
TRBV7-9,NA,TRBJ2-7,many,CASSFTYEQYF,TGTGCCAGCAGTTTTACCTACGAGCAGTACTTC
TRBV14,NA,TRBJ2-3,NA,CASSQSSLPDTQYF,TGTGCCAGCAGCCAGTCGTCTCTCCCAGATACGCAGTATTTT
TRBV4-3,NA,TRBJ2-3,NA,CANSQAYGKDTQYF,TGCGCCAACAGCCAAGCTTATGGGAAAGATACGCAGTATTTT
TRBV7-9,NA,TRBJ1-4,many,CASSLVGGYGATNEKLFF,TGTGCCAGCAGCTTAGTAGGCGGATATGGTGCAACTAATGAAAAACTGTTTTTT
TRBV25-1,TRBD2,TRBJ2-7,many,CASSPLAGGSYEQYF,TGTGCCAGCAGTCCCCTAGCGGGTGGCTCCTACGAGCAGTACTTC
TRBV7-2,NA,TRBJ1-2,NA,CTSSFRFGNGYTF,TGTACCAGCAGCTTTCGCTTTGGCAATGGCTACACCTTC
TRBV29-1,NA,TRBJ2-7,many,CSVKTVAYEQYF,TGCAGCGTTAAAACAGTAGCCTACGAGCAGTACTTC
TRBV2,NA,TRBJ1-6,NA,CASRGGRSSPLHF,TGTGCCAGTAGGGGGGGGAGAAGTTCACCCCTCCACTTT
TRBV25-1,TRBD2,TRBJ2-1,few,CASSRGTSGSTYEQFF,TGTGCCAGCAGCAGAGGGACTAGCGGGAGCACTTATGAGCAGTTCTTC
TRBV12-3/TRBV12-4,TRBD2,TRBJ2-3,many,CASSSGRATDTQYF,TGTGCCAGCAGTAGCGGGAGGGCCACAGATACGCAGTATTTT
TRBV5-1,NA,TRBJ2-2,many,CASSFYSGDTGELFF,TGCGCCAGCAGCTTTTATTCGGGTGACACCGGGGAGCTGTTTTTT
TRBV12-3/TRBV12-4,NA,TRBJ2-7,many,CASRTVPYEQYF,TGTGCCAGCAGGACAGTTCCCTACGAGCAGTACTTC
TRBV7-9,NA,TRBJ2-7,many,CASSLDLFGGEQYF,TGTGCCAGCAGCTTAGACCTCTTTGGGGGCGAGCAGTACTTC
TRBV12-3/TRBV12-4,TRBD1,TRBJ1-5,many,CASSSGDRGFNQPQHF,TGTGCCAGCAGTTCAGGGGACAGGGGATTCAATCAGCCCCAGCATTTT
TRBV15,NA,TRBJ2-3,NA,CATSRDRNWLGTDTQYF,TGTGCCACCAGCAGAGATAGAAACTGGCTGGGCACAGATACGCAGTATTTT
TRBV9,NA,TRBJ1-1,many,CASSVAGQEAFF,TGTGCCAGCAGCGTAGCGGGTCAAGAAGCTTTCTTT
TRBV7-9,NA,TRBJ1-5,many,CASSLGNSNQPQHF,TGTGCCAGCAGCCTCGGAAATAGCAATCAGCCCCAGCATTTT
TRBV7-9,NA,TRBJ2-6,many,CVGGGSSGANVLTF,TGTGTTGGTGGGGGGTCCTCTGGGGCCAACGTCCTGACTTTC
TRBV15,NA,TRBJ2-7,many,CATSRDSQGLYEQYF,TGTGCCACCAGCAGGGACTCCCAGGGGCTTTACGAGCAGTACTTC
TRBV12-3/TRBV12-4,NA,TRBJ2-1,many,CASSLAGLSYNEQFF,TGTGCCAGCAGTTTAGCGGGATTATCCTACAATGAGCAGTTCTTC
TRBV7-9,NA,TRBJ2-6,many,CASSLGSGANVLTF,TGTGCCAGCAGCTTAGGCTCTGGGGCCAACGTCCTGACTTTC
TRBV2,NA,TRBJ2-5,few,CASSEQVETQYF,TGTGCCAGCAGTGAGCAGGTGGAGACCCAGTACTTC
TRBV20-1,NA,TRBJ2-7,many,CSARGRLTYEQYF,TGCAGTGCTAGAGGCCGACTTACCTACGAGCAGTACTTC
TRBV20-1,NA,TRBJ2-7,many,CSANSFRAASYEQYF,TGCAGTGCTAATTCTTTCCGCGCCGCCTCCTACGAGCAGTACTTC
TRBV3-1,NA,TRBJ2-3,NA,CASSQGGLTDTQYF,TGTGCCAGCAGCCAAGGCGGACTCACAGATACGCAGTATTTT
TRBV7-2,TRBD2,TRBJ2-7,many,CASSARLAGVVHEQYF,TGTGCCAGCAGCGCGAGACTAGCGGGAGTAGTACACGAGCAGTACTTC
TRBV28,NA,TRBJ1-2,few,CASRTRPYGYTF,TGTGCCAGCAGAACCAGGCCTTATGGCTACACCTTC
TRBV7-3,NA,TRBJ2-2,many,CASSLRESTGELFF,TGTGCCAGCAGCTTACGGGAGTCGACCGGGGAGCTGTTTTTT
TRBV7-9,TRBD2,TRBJ2-3,many,CASSSPPLAGGITDTQYF,TGTGCCAGCAGCTCCCCTCCCCTAGCGGGAGGGATCACAGATACGCAGTATTTT
TRBV24-1,NA,TRBJ2-1,many,CATSERQGLAGRNEQFF,TGTGCCACCAGTGAGAGACAGGGGCTAGCGGGAAGGAATGAGCAGTTCTTC
TRBV18,NA,TRBJ2-2,few,CASFEVANTGELFF,TGTGCCAGCTTCGAGGTAGCGAACACCGGGGAGCTGTTTTTT
TRBV6-2/TRBV6-3,TRBD2,TRBJ2-1,NA,CASGRASSYNEQFF,TGTGCCAGCGGGAGGGCGAGCTCCTACAATGAGCAGTTCTTC
TRBV12-3/TRBV12-4,TRBD1,TRBJ1-4,many,CASSFTGTGDNEKLFF,TGTGCCAGCAGTTTTACCGGGACAGGAGATAATGAAAAACTGTTTTTT
TRBV6-2/TRBV6-3,NA,TRBJ1-5,NA,CASSYVGNQPQHF,TGTGCCAGCAGTTACGTGGGCAATCAGCCCCAGCATTTT
TRBV20-1,NA,TRBJ2-1,many,CSAEIRVQALDNEQFF,TGCAGTGCTGAGATAAGGGTACAGGCCCTTGATAATGAGCAGTTCTTC
TRBV2,NA,TRBJ1-1,many,CASKPGASFF,TGTGCCAGCAAACCCGGGGCCTCTTTCTTT
TRBV6-2/TRBV6-3,NA,TRBJ1-1,many,CASSLLTDGRGAFF,TGTGCCAGCAGTTTACTGACGGACGGGAGGGGAGCTTTCTTT
TRBV14,NA,TRBJ2-3,few,CASSQEWADTQYF,TGTGCCAGCAGCCAAGAATGGGCAGATACGCAGTATTTT
TRBV7-9,TRBD1,TRBJ2-7,medium-sized,CASSLGQGKSYEQYF,TGTGCCAGCAGCCTCGGACAGGGAAAAAGCTACGAGCAGTACTTC
TRBV12-3/TRBV12-4,NA,TRBJ2-7,many,CASSFQGNNEQYF,TGTGCCAGCAGTTTTCAGGGGAATAACGAGCAGTACTTC
TRBV11-2,TRBD2,TRBJ2-1,many,CASRNSGRALYNEQFF,TGTGCCAGCAGAAATAGCGGGAGGGCTCTGTACAATGAGCAGTTCTTC
TRBV14,NA,TRBJ2-2,NA,CASSQELGAGELFF,TGTGCCAGCAGCCAGGAACTGGGGGCCGGGGAGCTGTTTTTT
TRBV5-1,NA,TRBJ2-7,few,CASSLVGFPYEQYF,TGCGCCAGCAGCTTGGTGGGGTTCCCCTACGAGCAGTACTTC
TRBV28,NA,TRBJ2-7,many,CASSLSRSTGEQYF,TGTGCCAGCAGTTTAAGTCGGTCGACAGGCGAGCAGTACTTC
TRBV7-2,TRBD1,TRBJ2-7,many,CASSLRQGGGYEQYF,TGTGCCAGCAGCTTAAGACAGGGTGGCGGCTACGAGCAGTACTTC
TRBV6-1,NA,TRBJ2-3,many,CASSERGEQYF,TGTGCCAGCAGTGAAAGGGGTGAGCAGTATTTT
TRBV5-1,TRBD2,TRBJ2-3,many,CASSPELAGVRTDTQYF,TGCGCCAGCAGCCCCGAGCTAGCGGGAGTGCGCACAGATACGCAGTATTTT
TRBV7-2,TRBD2,TRBJ2-4,many,CASSSTPGGNIQYF,TGTGCCAGCAGCTCGACGCCGGGGGGAAACATTCAGTACTTC
TRBV27,TRBD1,TRBJ2-5,many,CASSLTGTGGATQYF,TGTGCCAGCAGTTTGACCGGGACAGGGGGGGCGACCCAGTACTTC
TRBV4-3,TRBD2,TRBJ2-2,many,CASSQVGTSGTGELFF,TGCGCCAGCAGCCAAGTAGGGACTAGCGGCACCGGGGAGCTGTTTTTT
TRBV20-1,TRBD2,TRBJ2-3,NA,CSASTSGHKPYNEQYF,TGCAGTGCTAGTACTAGCGGCCATAAACCCTACAATGAGCAGTATTTT